The 2 T cell receptor beta chains reported below all come from one sample, sequenced in a study of blood T cell repertoires in COVID-19. Profiling relied on immunoSEQ multiplex PCR, and the TCRdb table lists in-frame clones only, not all of them. The sample lists about 130,000 clones, approximately 83% occurring once. The sample comprised peripheral blood. The receptors originated from a man aged 40-55 years with active or convalescent COVID-19.

The rearrangement joins TRBV7-2 to TRBJ1-3, with 7 bases that match TRBD1. Germline CDR1 reads SGHTA; CDR2 reads FQGNSA. The trim removed 1 base at V and 4 bases at J, leaving 16 bases unmatched. The CDR3 consists of 19 residues. The CDR3 nucleotides are TGTGCCAGCAGCTTAGACTCTAAACCGGGACAGCCAGGGGGAAACACCATATATTTT. This sequence encodes CASSLDSKPGQPGGNTIYF.

This chain links TRBV5-1 with TRBJ1-3, with 7 bases lining up with TRBD1. The CDR3 runs 16 residues. Looked up from germline, CDR1 is SGHRS and CDR2 is YFSETQ. Trimming took 0 bases from V and 1 from J; bases not matched to a gene: 4. The CDR3 nucleotides read TGCGCCAGCAGCTTGGACTACAGGGGATCTGGAAACACCATATATTTT. It specifies CASSLDYRGSGNTIYF.